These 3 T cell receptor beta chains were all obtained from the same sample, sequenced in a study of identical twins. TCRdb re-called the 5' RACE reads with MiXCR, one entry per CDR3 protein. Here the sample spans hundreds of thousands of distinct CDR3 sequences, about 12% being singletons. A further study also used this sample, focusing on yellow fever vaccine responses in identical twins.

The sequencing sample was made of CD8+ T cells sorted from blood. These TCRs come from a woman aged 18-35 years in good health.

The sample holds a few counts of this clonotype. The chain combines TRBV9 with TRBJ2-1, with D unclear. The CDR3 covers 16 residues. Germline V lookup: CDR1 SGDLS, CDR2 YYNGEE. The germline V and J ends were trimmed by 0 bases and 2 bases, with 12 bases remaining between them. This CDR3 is CASSVAVLDAYNEQFF. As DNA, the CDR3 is TGTGCCAGCAGCGTAGCTGTGTTGGACGCCTACAATGAGCAGTTCTTC. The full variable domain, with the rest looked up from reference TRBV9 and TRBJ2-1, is DSGVTQTPKHLITATGQRVTLRCSPRSGDLSVYWYQQSLDQGLQFLIQYYNGEERAKGNILERFSAQQFPDLHSELNLSSLELGDSALYFCASSVAVLDAYNEQFFGPGTRLTVL.

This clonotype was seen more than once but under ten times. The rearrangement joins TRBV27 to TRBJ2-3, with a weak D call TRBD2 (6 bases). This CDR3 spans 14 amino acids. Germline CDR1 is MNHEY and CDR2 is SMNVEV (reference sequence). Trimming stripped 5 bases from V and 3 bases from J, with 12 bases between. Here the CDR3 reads CASSRRVETDTQYF. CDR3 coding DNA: TGTGCCAGCAGTCGGAGGGTGGAAACAGATACGCAGTATTTT.

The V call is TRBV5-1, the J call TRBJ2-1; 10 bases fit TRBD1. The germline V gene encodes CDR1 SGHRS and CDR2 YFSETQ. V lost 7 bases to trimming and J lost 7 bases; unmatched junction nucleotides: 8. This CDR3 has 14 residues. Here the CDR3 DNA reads TGCGCCAGCCTCCCGGGACAGGGGCTAAATGAGCAGTTCTTC. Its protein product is CASLPGQGLNEQFF.